The sequence of this T cell receptor beta chain was determined in a study of CD8 T cells in Susac syndrome. Reverse transcription of roughly 0.45 to 1 ug RNA was performed with random hexamers. TCRdb recomputed calls from the immunoSEQ multiplex PCR reads with MiXCR, one row per CDR3 protein. The data contain roughly 150,000 distinct CDR3 sequences, just under 95% of them seen just once; the ten biggest clones take up about 0.18%. The V gene's germline CDR1 is SEHNR and CDR2 FQNEAQ (reference sequence). The CDR3 is 16 residues long. The V gene lost 2 bases and the J gene lost 4 bases, with 15 bases spanning the gap.

Sequenced: CD8+ T cells from PBMCs. The chain has TRBV7-9 and TRBJ1-5, with TRBD1 as a possible D gene (5 bases). The sequence derives from a human donor with Susac syndrome. CDR3 sequence reads: CASSLFGAAGNQPQHF. CDR3 coding DNA: TGTGCCAGCAGCTTATTTGGGGCGGCCGGGAATCAGCCCCAGCATTTT.